The present T cell receptor beta chain was sequenced within a study of regulatory T cells in long-lasting Graves disease. The study's findings and limits: Among persistent patients, a larger number of public clonotypes were shared (around 2,700) than among newly diagnosed patients (roughly 1,000). Persistent disease showed a preference for TRBV28, TRBJ1-2 and TRBJ2-5. Thyroid tissue went unstudied; only peripheral blood was examined.

Construction of the TCR beta libraries employed iRepertoire HTBI primers in conjunction with Arm-PCR of CDR3 regions. MiXCR, applied by TCRdb to the multiplex PCR reads, yields one record per CDR3 protein. The sample holds hundreds of thousands of distinct CDR3 sequences, around 21% seen once. Comments on this clonotype: Antigen unknown.

The CDR3 is 16 amino acids. The V segment lost 1 base and the J segment 6 bases; nucleotides outside the gene matches: 7. The germline gives CDR1 MNHEY, CDR2 SVGEGT. Specified time point: persistent/refractory GD, antithyroid drugs over 5 years with positive TRAb. The TCR library was made from RNA that had been extracted from PBMCs in TRIzol. Blood from the periphery, 8 to 9.5 milliliters in all, was drawn into EDTA tubes. This specimen consisted of peripheral blood mononuclear cells (PBMCs), obtained when the disease was refractory, from a patient treated with antithyroid drugs. The chain carries TRBV6-2 or TRBV6-3 and TRBJ2-1; 9 nucleotides line up with TRBD2. The receptor comes from a female donor with Graves disease. The CDR3 nucleotides are TGTGCCAGCAGTTACTTCCGAATAGCGGGGGCCAATGAGCAGTTCTTC. Residues: CASSYFRIAGANEQFF.